The 30 T cell receptor beta chains below come from one sample, sequenced in a study of patients and donors after allogeneic stem cell transplantation. From the RT-PCR reads, TCRdb called clonotypes with MiXCR, one entry per CDR3 protein. The sample shows 200,000 to 250,000 distinct CDR3 sequences, roughly 38% of them seen only once. The material sequenced was blood, either unsorted or a sorted T cell fraction (not recorded which). These receptor sequences come from a human donor who was either an allogeneic HSCT recipient or a stem cell or donor lymphocyte infusion donor (not recorded which). It is not recorded whose cells these are; they may come from a transplant donor.

The rearrangement uses TRBV14 and TRBJ1-6; 7 bases line up with TRBD1. This CDR3 has 14 amino acids. Trimming took 5 bases from V and 4 from J; bases not matched to a gene: 2. Germline-derived CDR1 and CDR2 are SGHDN and FVKESK. CDR3 loop: CASSRGQYNSPLHF. In DNA form, the CDR3 reads TGTGCCAGCAGCAGGGGACAGTATAATTCACCCCTCCACTTT.

The genes are TRBV27 and TRBJ2-1; perhaps TRBD1 as D (6 bases). The germline V and J ends were trimmed by 7 bases and 6 bases, with 13 bases remaining between them. Germline values: CDR1 MNHEY, CDR2 SMNVEV (reference sequence). The CDR3 has 13 residues. The CDR3 DNA is TGTGCCAGCAAGAGGACAGCCAGCAATGAGCAGTTCTTC. It encodes CASKRTASNEQFF.

This chain links TRBV24-1 with TRBJ1-2, with a possible D match to TRBD1 (5 bases). This CDR3 has 13 residues. The V end was cut by 5 bases, the J end by 8 bases, with 14 bases between. CDR1 and CDR2 from the germline V gene are KGHDR and SFDVKD. In DNA form, the CDR3 reads TGTGCCACCAGTGTAAGCGGGGGTGCGGGCTACACCTTC. Its translation is CATSVSGGAGYTF.

In its sample, this clonotype was seen a few times. The J gene is TRBJ2-2, the V gene TRBV7-8, with D tentatively TRBD2 (5 bases). Trimming shortened V by 1 base and J by 4 bases, and 16 bases separated the two germline ends. This CDR3 contains 17 residues. The germline gives CDR1 SGHVS, CDR2 FQNEAQ. CDR3 region: CASSLVRGRFLTGELFF. CDR3 DNA: TGTGCCAGCAGCTTAGTTCGGGGTCGCTTTCTCACCGGGGAGCTGTTTTTT.

This chain connects TRBV28 to TRBJ1-1; 11 nucleotides align to TRBD1. The CDR3 sequence is 15 residues long. Germline V lookup: CDR1 MDHEN, CDR2 SYDVKM. V shed 5 bases, J shed 5 bases, and the junction held 7 bases outside the gene matches. The CDR3 bases are TGTGCCAGCAGTCCCCGGACAGGGGGCTGGACTGAAGCTTTCTTT. Protein product: CASSPRTGGWTEAFF. Based on the CDR3 plus reference TRBV28 and TRBJ1-1, the full variable domain is DVKVTQSSRYLVKRTGEKVFLECVQDMDHENMFWYRQDPGLGLRLIYFSYDVKMKEKGDIPEGYSVSREKKERFSLILESASTNQTSMYLCASSPRTGGWTEAFFGQGTRLTVV.

This clonotype occurred a few times. The chain joins TRBV3-1 to TRBJ1-2; possible D gene TRBD1, 5 bases. CDR3 length: 12 amino acids. Germline assignment: CDR1 LGHDT and CDR2 YNNKEL (reference sequence). V lost 4 bases, J lost 7 bases, and 10 bases lay in between. In DNA form, the CDR3 reads TGTGCCAGCAGCCCCAGGGAGGGTGGCTACACCTTC. Amino acid sequence: CASSPREGGYTF.

The chain links TRBV14 to TRBJ1-2; no reliable D call. Trimming shortened V by 0 bases and J by 4 bases, and 12 bases separated the two germline ends. From germline, CDR1 is SGHDN and CDR2 FVKESK. CDR3 length equals 15 residues. The CDR3 region has the DNA TGTGCCAGCAGCCAAGACTTCAGGTCCGGCTATGGCTACACCTTC. Amino acids: CASSQDFRSGYGYTF.

This clonotype was seen a handful of times. The CDR3 region is CASSLDSLRHPNTEAFF. CDR3 sequence (DNA): TGTGCCAGCAGCTTAGATTCGCTCCGACACCCGAACACTGAAGCTTTCTTT. The chain is built from TRBV7-9 and TRBJ1-1; D unresolved. The CDR3 has 17 residues. Per the germline V gene, CDR1 is SEHNR and CDR2 is FQNEAQ (reference sequence). Trimming shortened V by 1 base and J by 1 base, and 16 bases separated the two germline ends.

The chain has TRBV29-1 and TRBJ2-3; tentatively, D is TRBD1 (6 bases). CDR1 is SQVTM, CDR2 ANQGSEA, per germline. Trimming left V 3 bases short and J 2 bases short, with 18 bases between. The CDR3 loop spans 16 amino acids. CDR3 DNA sequence: TGCAGCGTTGATCGTGGACAGCAACGGGACACAGATACGCAGTATTTT. Its protein is CSVDRGQQRDTDTQYF.

This clonotype came up a few times. The chain combines TRBV7-9 with TRBJ1-1; 9 nucleotides agree with TRBD1. Germline V CDR1 and CDR2: SEHNR, FQNEAQ (reference sequence). The CDR3 length is 15 residues. The V gene end was trimmed by 1 base and the J gene end by 6 bases; junction bases not matched to a gene: 6. The CDR3 loop is CASSLVGTGRSEAFF. DNA of the CDR3: TGTGCCAGCAGCTTAGTCGGGACAGGGAGGTCTGAAGCTTTCTTT.

This clonotype has just a few counts. The rearrangement uses TRBV7-2 and TRBJ1-2; TRBD1 is a possible D gene (5 bases). This CDR3 has 15 amino acids. V dropped 5 bases and J dropped 3 bases, with 16 bases sitting between them. CDR1 and CDR2 from the germline V gene are SGHTA and FQGNSA. CDR3 sequence (DNA): TGTGCCAGCAGCCCAACATACCGGGACTACTATGGCTACACCTTC. Protein sequence: CASSPTYRDYYGYTF.

V and J are TRBV24-1 and TRBJ2-3, with TRBD1 matching over 8 bases. The CDR3 totals 17 residues. Germline CDR1 is KGHDR and CDR2 is SFDVKD. The junction had 12 bases not matched to a gene; V was cut back by 4 bases and J by 4 bases. The CDR3 loop is CATSEPPGQVVADTQYF. For the CDR3, the DNA is TGTGCCACCAGTGAGCCCCCGGGACAGGTGGTTGCAGATACGCAGTATTTT.

The V gene is TRBV28, the J gene TRBJ2-5; 7 nucleotides match TRBD2. V lost 6 bases, J lost 2 bases, and 9 bases stayed unmatched. CDR1 and CDR2 from the germline V gene are MDHEN and SYDVKM. This CDR3 has 15 amino acids. The CDR3 coding sequence is TGTGCCAGCAGCCCACGGGGGACTATTCAAGAGACCCAGTACTTC. This gives the protein CASSPRGTIQETQYF. Full variable domain (rest looked up from reference TRBV28 and TRBJ2-5): DVKVTQSSRYLVKRTGEKVFLECVQDMDHENMFWYRQDPGLGLRLIYFSYDVKMKEKGDIPEGYSVSREKKERFSLILESASTNQTSMYLCASSPRGTIQETQYFGPGTRLLVL.

The chain joins TRBV7-9 to TRBJ2-3; maybe TRBD2 (6 bases). The CDR3 has 13 residues. V was shortened by 2 bases and J by 9 bases, with 12 bases between the two germline ends. The germline V gene has CDR1 SEHNR and CDR2 FQNEAQ (reference sequence). The CDR3 sequence is CASSLNRDSTQYF. The DNA of the CDR3 is TGTGCCAGCAGCTTAAACCGGGACTCGACGCAGTATTTT.

This chain uses TRBV28 with TRBJ2-3; D gene ambiguous. V was clipped by 3 bases and J by 2 bases, with 6 bases between them. Germline V gives CDR1 MDHEN, CDR2 SYDVKM. The CDR3 totals 13 residues. The DNA for the CDR3 is TGTGCCAGCAGTTTTTACAACACAGATACGCAGTATTTT. Translation gives CASSFYNTDTQYF.

Only a few counts were recorded for this clonotype. V gene TRBV20-1 combines with J gene TRBJ1-2; D is unclear. This CDR3 region has 13 residues. Germline V CDR1 and CDR2: DFQATT, SNEGSKA (reference sequence). V was pared by 1 base and J by 3 bases, with 9 bases between. Here the CDR3 reads CSARVKVYYGYTF. In DNA form, the CDR3 reads TGCAGTGCTAGAGTTAAGGTCTACTATGGCTACACCTTC.

J is TRBJ2-5 and V is TRBV5-6; D may be TRBD1 (5 bases). V lost 2 bases, J lost 5 bases, and 7 bases lay in between. This CDR3 contains 12 residues. Germline V gives CDR1 SGHDT, CDR2 YYEEEE. DNA for the CDR3: TGTGCCAGCAGCTTCCAGGGCGAGACCCAGTACTTC. Translation gives CASSFQGETQYF.

This clonotype has just a few counts. V is TRBV27 and J is TRBJ2-7; 9 positions agree with TRBD2. The V gene's germline CDR1 is MNHEY and CDR2 SMNVEV (reference sequence). Germline trimming cut 6 bases from V and 7 bases from J; bases unmatched to any gene: 7. CDR3 length equals 13 residues. The CDR3 loop is CASRGLAWEEQYF. CDR3 in DNA: TGTGCCAGCAGAGGACTAGCGTGGGAGGAGCAGTACTTC.

There are a few counts of this clonotype. The rearrangement uses TRBV4-3 and TRBJ2-7, with 12 bases that match TRBD2. CDR3 length: 18 residues. The germline V gene encodes CDR1 LGHNA and CDR2 YSLEER. Losses at the gene ends were 0 bases for V and 1 base for J; bases not matched to a gene: 7. The CDR3 loop is CASSQDRTSGVYSYEQYF. CDR3 sequence (DNA): TGCGCCAGCAGCCAAGATAGGACTAGCGGGGTATATTCCTACGAGCAGTACTTC.

The V and J genes are TRBV6-5 and TRBJ2-7; the match to TRBD1 covers 7 bases. This CDR3 has 15 residues. After removal of 5 bases from V and 0 bases from J, the junction contained 7 bases not matched to a gene. Germline-derived CDR1 and CDR2 are MNHEY and SVGAGI. Here the CDR3 reads CASSLTTGSSYEQYF. CDR3 nucleotides: TGTGCCAGCAGTCTTACGACAGGGAGCTCCTACGAGCAGTACTTC.

This clonotype was seen more than once but under ten times. This chain joins TRBV5-5 and TRBJ1-1; D remains ambiguous. The V and J ends lost 7 bases and 1 base respectively, with 17 bases between them. CDR1 is SGHKS and CDR2 is YYEKEE in the germline V gene (reference sequence). This CDR3 contains 15 residues. The CDR3 sequence is CASGLFIGGNTEAFF. In nucleotides, the CDR3 is TGTGCCAGCGGACTCTTCATCGGAGGGAACACTGAAGCTTTCTTT.

V gene TRBV27 combines with J gene TRBJ1-1; possible D gene TRBD1, 5 bases. V lost 0 bases and J lost 1, with 12 bases in between. The germline gives CDR1 MNHEY, CDR2 SMNVEV (reference sequence). The CDR3 has 16 residues. CDR3 sequence (DNA): TGTGCCAGCAGTTTATCGTCCCGGCAGGGGAACACTGAAGCTTTCTTT. This translates into CASSLSSRQGNTEAFF.

There are a few counts of this clonotype. The J gene is TRBJ1-2, the V gene TRBV4-2; a possible D gene is TRBD1 (5 bases). Trimming removed 0 bases from V and 4 bases from J, with 18 bases in between. From germline, CDR1 is LGHNA and CDR2 YNFKEQ. The CDR3 runs 17 residues. The CDR3 DNA follows: TGTGCCAGCAGCCAAGAAGGGCTTGGCTCTGGGGGCTATGGCTACACCTTC. It translates to CASSQEGLGSGGYGYTF.

V gene TRBV10-2 combines with J gene TRBJ2-1; TRBD2 agrees at 9 bases. Germline assignment: CDR1 WSHSY and CDR2 SAAADI. The CDR3 is 13 amino acids. Trimming removed 8 bases from V and 5 bases from J; junction bases left unmatched: 4. The CDR3 region is CASVLAGDNEQFF. The CDR3 nucleotides read TGCGCCAGCGTTTTAGCGGGAGACAATGAGCAGTTCTTC.

V gene TRBV20-1 combines with J gene TRBJ2-1, with 11 nucleotides matching TRBD2. V dropped 5 bases and J dropped 9; count of bases not matched to a gene: 9. The CDR3 is 14 amino acids. Germline V gene data show CDR1 as DFQATT and CDR2 as SNEGSKA (reference sequence). CDR3 region: CSASFSGGAGEQFF. CDR3 bases: TGCAGTGCTTCCTTTAGCGGGGGGGCCGGTGAGCAGTTCTTC.

The chain has TRBV2 and TRBJ1-4; possibly TRBD1 for D (6 bases). The CDR3 has 13 amino acids. The V and J ends lost 5 bases and 8 bases respectively, with 12 bases between them. CDR1 and CDR2 from the germline V gene are SNHLY and FYNNEI. The CDR3 region is CASSPGVGEKLFF. CDR3 coding DNA: TGTGCCAGCAGTCCAGGGGTCGGGGAAAAACTGTTTTTT. Combining the CDR3 with reference TRBV2 and TRBJ1-4 gives the whole variable domain EPEVTQTPSHQVTQMGQEVILRCVPISNHLYFYWYRQILGQKVEFLVSFYNNEISEKSEIFDDQFSVERPDGSNFTLKIRSTKLEDSAMYFCASSPGVGEKLFFGSGTQLSVL.

The rearrangement uses TRBV11-1 and TRBJ2-1; D is possibly TRBD2 (6 bases). There are 14 residues in the CDR3. Germline CDR1 reads SGHAT; CDR2 reads FQDESV (reference sequence). V was clipped by 3 bases and J by 5 bases, with 11 bases between them. This CDR3 reads CASSFGTHDNEQFF. DNA of the CDR3: TGTGCCAGCAGCTTTGGGACTCACGACAATGAGCAGTTCTTC.

Many counts were recorded for this clonotype. The V and J genes are TRBV20-1 and TRBJ1-5; 10 positions match TRBD1. Unmatched junction bases numbered 15, after V lost 0 bases and J lost 1 base. CDR1 is DFQATT, CDR2 SNEGSKA, per germline (reference sequence). This CDR3 has 20 amino acids. As DNA, the CDR3 is TGCAGTGCTAGAGATATGAAGGGGACAGGGGATCTAAGGAGCAATCAGCCCCAGCATTTT. This gives the protein CSARDMKGTGDLRSNQPQHF.

This clonotype was recorded a few times. The chain combines TRBV6-6 with TRBJ1-5, with a possible D match to TRBD1 (5 bases). Per germline, CDR1 MNHNY and CDR2 SVGAGI (reference sequence). V shed 7 bases and J shed 0 bases, with 16 bases lying between them. The CDR3 covers 16 residues. The CDR3 sequence: CASTQETVNSNQPQHF. The CDR3 nucleotides read TGTGCCAGCACCCAGGAGACAGTAAATAGCAATCAGCCCCAGCATTTT.

V gene TRBV6-5 combines with J gene TRBJ2-7; unclear D gene. The CDR3 sequence is 13 residues long. The germline V gene has CDR1 MNHEY and CDR2 SVGAGI. V lost 0 bases and J lost 5, with 8 bases in between. This CDR3 reads CASSYSRPNEQYF. In DNA, the CDR3 is TGTGCCAGCAGTTACTCACGTCCCAACGAGCAGTACTTC.